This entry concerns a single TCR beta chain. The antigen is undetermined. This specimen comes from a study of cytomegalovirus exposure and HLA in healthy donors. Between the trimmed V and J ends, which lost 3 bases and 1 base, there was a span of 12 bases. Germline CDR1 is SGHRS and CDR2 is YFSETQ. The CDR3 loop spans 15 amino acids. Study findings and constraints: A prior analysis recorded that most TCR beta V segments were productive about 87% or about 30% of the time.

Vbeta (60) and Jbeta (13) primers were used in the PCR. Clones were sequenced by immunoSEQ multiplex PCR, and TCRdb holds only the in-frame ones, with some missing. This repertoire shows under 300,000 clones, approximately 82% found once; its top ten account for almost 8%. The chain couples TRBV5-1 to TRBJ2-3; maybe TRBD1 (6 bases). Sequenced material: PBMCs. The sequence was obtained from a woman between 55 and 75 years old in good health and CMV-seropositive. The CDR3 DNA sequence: TGCGCCAGCAGCTCCCGGGACACCCGCACAGATACGCAGTATTTT. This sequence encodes CASSSRDTRTDTQYF.